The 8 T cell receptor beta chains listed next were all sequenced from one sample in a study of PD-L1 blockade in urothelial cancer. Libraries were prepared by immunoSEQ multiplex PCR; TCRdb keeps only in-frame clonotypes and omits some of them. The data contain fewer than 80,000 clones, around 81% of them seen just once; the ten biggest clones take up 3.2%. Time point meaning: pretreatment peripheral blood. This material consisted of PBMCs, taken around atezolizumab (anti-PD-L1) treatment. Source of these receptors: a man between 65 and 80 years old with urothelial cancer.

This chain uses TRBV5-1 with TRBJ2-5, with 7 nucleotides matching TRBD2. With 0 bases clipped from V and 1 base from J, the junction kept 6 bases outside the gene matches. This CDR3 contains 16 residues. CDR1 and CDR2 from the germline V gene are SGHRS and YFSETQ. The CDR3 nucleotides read TGCGCCAGCAGCTTGGGAGCTAGCGGCTCCCAAGAGACCCAGTACTTC. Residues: CASSLGASGSQETQYF.

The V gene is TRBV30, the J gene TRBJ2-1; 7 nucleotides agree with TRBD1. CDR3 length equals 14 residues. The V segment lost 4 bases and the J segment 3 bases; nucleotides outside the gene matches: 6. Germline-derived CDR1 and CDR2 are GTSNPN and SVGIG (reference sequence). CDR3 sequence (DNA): TGTGCCTGGAACGAACAGGGGTTCTACAATGAGCAGTTCTTC. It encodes CAWNEQGFYNEQFF.

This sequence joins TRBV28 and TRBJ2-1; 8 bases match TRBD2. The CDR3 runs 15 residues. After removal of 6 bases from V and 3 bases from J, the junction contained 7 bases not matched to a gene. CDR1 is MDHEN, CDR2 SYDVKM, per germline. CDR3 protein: CASSPAGTSYNEQFF. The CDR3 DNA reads TGTGCCAGCAGCCCCGCCGGGACTAGCTACAATGAGCAGTTCTTC.

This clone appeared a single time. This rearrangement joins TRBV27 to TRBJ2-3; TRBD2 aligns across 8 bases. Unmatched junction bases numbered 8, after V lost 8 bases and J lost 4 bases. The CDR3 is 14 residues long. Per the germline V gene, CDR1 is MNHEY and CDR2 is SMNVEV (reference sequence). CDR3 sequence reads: CASSRGGSADTQYF. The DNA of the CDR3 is TGTGCCAGCTCCCGGGGGGGAAGCGCAGATACGCAGTATTTT.

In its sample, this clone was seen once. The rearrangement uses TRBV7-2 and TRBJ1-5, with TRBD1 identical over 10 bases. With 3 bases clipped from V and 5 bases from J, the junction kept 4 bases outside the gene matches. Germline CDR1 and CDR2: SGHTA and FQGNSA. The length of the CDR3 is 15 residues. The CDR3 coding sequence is TGTGCCAGCAGCTTGCGACAGGGGGCGCATCAGCCCCAGCATTTT. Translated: CASSLRQGAHQPQHF.

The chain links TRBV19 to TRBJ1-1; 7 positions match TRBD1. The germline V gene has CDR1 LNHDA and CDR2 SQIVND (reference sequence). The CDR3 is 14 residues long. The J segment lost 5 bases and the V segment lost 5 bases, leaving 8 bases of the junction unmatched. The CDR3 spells CASSYNRGRTEAFF. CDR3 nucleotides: TGTGCCAGTAGTTATAACAGGGGAAGAACTGAAGCTTTCTTT.

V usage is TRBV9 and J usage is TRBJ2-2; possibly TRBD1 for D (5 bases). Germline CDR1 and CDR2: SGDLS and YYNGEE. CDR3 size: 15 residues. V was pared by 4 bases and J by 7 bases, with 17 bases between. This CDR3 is CASSSQLGVGGELFF. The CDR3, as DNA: TGTGCCAGCAGCTCCCAGTTAGGGGTAGGCGGGGAGCTGTTTTTT.

Here the CDR3 DNA reads TGCAGCGTTGTCTGGGGGGGGGATCAGCCCCAGCATTTT. Protein: CSVVWGGDQPQHF. The chain combines TRBV29-1 with TRBJ1-5; D might be TRBD1 (5 bases). The CDR3 extends over 13 amino acids. The germline CDR1 and CDR2 sequences are SQVTM and ANQGSEA. Trimming shortened V by 4 bases and J by 5 bases, and 12 bases separated the two germline ends.